Below, 23 T cell receptor beta chains from the same sample are listed, as sequenced in a study of tumor-infiltrating lymphocytes in localized non-small cell lung cancer. Data came from immunoSEQ multiplex PCR; TCRdb stores just in-frame clones and leaves some out. The data contain 12,000 or so clones, around 78% of them seen just once; the ten biggest clones take up under 5.5%. Sequencing was performed on lung tumor tissue. The receptors here all came from a human donor with non-small cell lung cancer.

This chain uses TRBV7-2 with TRBJ1-1; a weak D match, TRBD1 (5 bases). The CDR3 has 15 amino acids. Per the germline V gene, CDR1 is SGHTA and CDR2 is FQGNSA. V was shortened by 4 bases and J by 1 base, with 13 bases between the two germline ends. The CDR3, as DNA: TGTGCCAGCAGCTCGCACGGGGCGCCGAACACTGAAGCTTTCTTT. It encodes CASSSHGAPNTEAFF.

This sequence joins TRBV10-2 and TRBJ2-2; the D gene is possibly TRBD2 (5 bases). The CDR3 sequence is 15 residues long. Trimming took 0 bases from V and 5 from J, leaving 10 bases between them. From germline, CDR1 is WSHSY and CDR2 SAAADI. The CDR3 DNA follows: TGCGCCAGCAGTGAGTCCGGGAAACGTACCGGGGAGCTGTTTTTT. This codes for CASSESGKRTGELFF.

This chain links TRBV28 with TRBJ2-2, with D maybe TRBD2 (6 bases). This CDR3 comprises 15 residues. Germline V gives CDR1 MDHEN, CDR2 SYDVKM. The V and J ends lost 6 bases and 1 base respectively, with 12 bases between them. CDR3 loop: CASRLSGLNTGELFF. The CDR3, as DNA: TGTGCCAGCAGACTAAGCGGGTTGAACACCGGGGAGCTGTTTTTT.

For this clone: Sequence at one end of the junction differs from germline and may be a read error. The identical CDR3 is also encoded by other nucleotide sequences in the sample. The chain links TRBV10-3 to TRBJ1-2, with a tentative D call TRBD1 (5 bases). Germline V CDR1 and CDR2: ENHRY, SYGVKD. The CDR3 is 16 amino acids. In nucleotides, the CDR3 is TGTGCCACCAAACCAGGGACGGCGGCTGGTAACTATGGCTATACCTTC. Residues: CATKPGTAAGNYGYTF.

The chain has TRBV10-3 and TRBJ2-2, with a possible D match to TRBD1 (5 bases). The CDR3 loop spans 16 amino acids. Germline V gives CDR1 ENHRY, CDR2 SYGVKD. Trimming took 6 bases from V and 0 from J, leaving 14 bases between them. The CDR3 region is CAIRHDSYANTGELFF. Written as DNA, the CDR3 is TGTGCCATCAGGCATGACAGTTACGCGAACACCGGGGAGCTGTTTTTT.

The chain joins TRBV5-1 to TRBJ2-2; a weak D match, TRBD2 (6 bases). Deletions cut 4 bases from V and 2 bases from J, with 18 bases between. Germline V lookup: CDR1 SGHRS, CDR2 YFSETQ. This CDR3 region has 17 residues. CDR3 protein: CASSPARERLNTGELFF. DNA of the CDR3: TGCGCCAGCAGCCCAGCACGGGAGCGATTAAACACCGGGGAGCTGTTTTTT.

V usage is TRBV5-8 and J usage is TRBJ2-7; D is unresolved. Trimming took off 4 bases at V and 0 bases at J, with 17 bases between the two ends. The CDR3 sequence is 16 residues long. CDR1 and CDR2 from the germline V gene are SGHTS and YDEGEE. CDR3 sequence: CASSPHPWRTSYEQYF. The CDR3 coding sequence is TGTGCCAGCAGCCCGCATCCGTGGCGGACCTCCTACGAGCAGTACTTC.

The chain recombines TRBV30 with TRBJ2-1; D perhaps matches TRBD1 (6 bases). The V gene lost 0 bases and the J gene lost 2 bases, with 20 bases spanning the gap. The CDR3 runs to 18 residues. Germline V gene sequence: CDR1 GTSNPN, CDR2 SVGIG (reference sequence). CDR3 protein: CAWSVRVGLRTAYNEQFF. For the CDR3, the DNA is TGTGCCTGGAGTGTACGGGTCGGGTTGCGGACAGCCTACAATGAGCAGTTCTTC.

The V call is TRBV7-9, the J call TRBJ2-1, with TRBD2 identical over 10 bases. The CDR3 runs to 15 residues. V was clipped by 6 bases and J by 4 bases; unmatched bases: 6. Per the germline V gene, CDR1 is SEHNR and CDR2 is FQNEAQ (reference sequence). This CDR3 reads CASRLLAGPYNEQFF. CDR3 sequence (DNA): TGTGCCAGCAGATTACTAGCGGGACCTTACAATGAGCAGTTCTTC.

This clone was detected only once. The chain has TRBV10-1 and TRBJ2-5; the D gene is possibly TRBD2 (5 bases). The CDR3 has 16 residues. Germline CDR1 is WNHNN and CDR2 is SYGVQD (reference sequence). Trimming stripped 6 bases from V and 3 bases from J, with 20 bases between. The CDR3 nucleotides read TGCGCCAGCAGGCACTACAACGGGGTCAAGAAAGAGACCCAGTACTTC. It is translated as CASRHYNGVKKETQYF.

The chain carries TRBV10-3 and TRBJ2-7; 9 positions match TRBD1. The ends lost 5 bases at V and 1 base at J; junction bases unmatched: 3. Germline CDR1 is ENHRY and CDR2 is SYGVKD. The CDR3 is 14 amino acids. The CDR3 protein is CAISSGQGSYEQYF. CDR3 DNA: TGTGCCATCAGTTCGGGACAGGGATCCTACGAGCAGTACTTC.

The chain joins TRBV5-6 to TRBJ1-2, with 7 bases that match TRBD1. With 4 bases clipped from V and 7 bases from J, the junction kept 13 bases outside the gene matches. The CDR3 runs 15 residues. From germline, CDR1 is SGHDT and CDR2 YYEEEE. CDR3 protein: CASSLRTGRGIGYTF. DNA for the CDR3: TGTGCCAGCAGCCTGCGGACAGGAAGAGGTATTGGCTACACCTTC.

The rearrangement joins TRBV10-2 to TRBJ2-1; 7 bases match TRBD2. V shed 10 bases and J 10 bases; nucleotides not matched to a gene: 10. Germline V gene sequence: CDR1 WSHSY, CDR2 SAAADI. The CDR3 runs 12 residues. CDR3 in amino acids: CATVRLAGEQFF. The CDR3 DNA follows: TGCGCCACCGTAAGACTAGCCGGCGAGCAGTTCTTC.

The genes are TRBV5-6 and TRBJ1-6; D unresolved. This CDR3 contains 14 residues. Trimming shortened V by 0 bases and J by 6 bases, and 7 bases separated the two germline ends. The germline V gene has CDR1 SGHDT and CDR2 YYEEEE. In nucleotides, the CDR3 is TGTGCCAGCAGCTTGGATCTTACTAATTCACCCCTCCACTTT. Protein: CASSLDLTNSPLHF.

The sample holds one count of this clone. CDR3 coding DNA: TGTGCCAGCAGTCAGCGGGAGTCAGGCACAGATACGCAGTATTTT. It codes for CASSQRESGTDTQYF. The J gene is TRBJ2-3, the V gene TRBV2, with TRBD2 identical over 8 bases. The trim removed 5 bases at V and 1 base at J, leaving 5 bases unmatched. Germline V CDR1 and CDR2: SNHLY, FYNNEI. The CDR3 has 15 amino acids.

The chain recombines TRBV19 with TRBJ2-3; 11 bases map to TRBD2. J was trimmed by 4 bases and V by 2 bases; bases with no gene match: 8. CDR3 length: 17 residues. The germline CDR1 and CDR2 sequences are LNHDA and SQIVND (reference sequence). For the CDR3, the DNA is TGTGCCAGTAGTATATCTAGCGGGAGGATCAGCGCAGATACGCAGTATTTT. It translates to CASSISSGRISADTQYF.

Worth noting for this clone: Other DNA sequences from this sample encode an identical CDR3 as well. The rearrangement links TRBV5-1 to TRBJ2-5; D remains unclear. V was shortened by 0 bases and J by 1 base, with 1 base between the two germline ends. This CDR3 is built from 12 residues. Germline V lookup: CDR1 SGHRS, CDR2 YFSETQ. The DNA of the CDR3 is TGCGCCAGCAGCTTGGGCCAAGAGACCCAGTACTTC. Its translation: CASSLGQETQYF.

This clone was picked up a small number of times. The chain carries TRBV7-3 and TRBJ2-3; 7 bases fit TRBD2. Germline V gene data show CDR1 as SGHTA and CDR2 as FQGTGA. The CDR3 length is 14 residues. The ends lost 0 bases at V and 3 bases at J; junction bases unmatched: 0. The CDR3 DNA sequence: TGTGCCAGCAGCTTAACGGGGGGGACAGATACGCAGTATTTT. Translation: CASSLTGGTDTQYF.

The CDR3 DNA is TGTGCCAGTAGTGCACCCAATACACAGAATGGCTACACCTTC. It codes for CASSAPNTQNGYTF. This rearrangement joins TRBV19 to TRBJ1-2, with no clear D. The CDR3 is made up of 14 amino acids. V dropped 5 bases and J dropped 6 bases, with 16 bases sitting between them. Germline V gene data show CDR1 as LNHDA and CDR2 as SQIVND (reference sequence).

The count of this clone is one. J is TRBJ1-6 and V is TRBV19, with D perhaps matching TRBD1 (5 bases). This CDR3 has 14 amino acids. Germline values: CDR1 LNHDA, CDR2 SQIVND (reference sequence). The V gene lost 5 bases and the J gene lost 3 bases, with 8 bases spanning the gap. The CDR3, as DNA: TGTGCCAGTAGTGCAGGGATCTATAATTCACCCCTCCACTTT. It yields the protein CASSAGIYNSPLHF.

The V and J genes are TRBV5-4 and TRBJ1-6; TRBD1 matches 8 bases. The CDR3 runs 15 residues. V was pared by 2 bases and J by 8 bases, with 6 bases of the junction left unmatched. Germline V gene lookup returns CDR1 SGHNT and CDR2 YYREEE (reference sequence). The chain's CDR3 is CASSFATGEDSPLHF. In DNA, the CDR3 is TGTGCCAGCAGCTTCGCGACAGGGGAGGATTCACCCCTCCACTTT.

The rearrangement uses TRBV2 and TRBJ1-5, with TRBD1 matching over 8 bases. CDR3 size: 14 residues. Germline V lookup: CDR1 SNHLY, CDR2 FYNNEI. J lost 2 bases, V lost 8 bases, and 5 bases had no gene match. CDR3 nucleotides: TGTGCCAGCGGTCCGGGACAGGGCAATCAGCCCCAGCATTTT. Amino acid sequence: CASGPGQGNQPQHF.

The V and J genes are TRBV27 and TRBJ2-3, with D perhaps TRBD2 (6 bases). This CDR3 is 14 amino acids long. Germline V gene data show CDR1 as MNHEY and CDR2 as SMNVEV (reference sequence). Trimming pared 3 bases from V and 2 bases from J, leaving 9 bases between. The DNA for the CDR3 is TGTGCCAGCAGTTTGGGGGGACTCACAGATACGCAGTATTTT. This encodes CASSLGGLTDTQYF.